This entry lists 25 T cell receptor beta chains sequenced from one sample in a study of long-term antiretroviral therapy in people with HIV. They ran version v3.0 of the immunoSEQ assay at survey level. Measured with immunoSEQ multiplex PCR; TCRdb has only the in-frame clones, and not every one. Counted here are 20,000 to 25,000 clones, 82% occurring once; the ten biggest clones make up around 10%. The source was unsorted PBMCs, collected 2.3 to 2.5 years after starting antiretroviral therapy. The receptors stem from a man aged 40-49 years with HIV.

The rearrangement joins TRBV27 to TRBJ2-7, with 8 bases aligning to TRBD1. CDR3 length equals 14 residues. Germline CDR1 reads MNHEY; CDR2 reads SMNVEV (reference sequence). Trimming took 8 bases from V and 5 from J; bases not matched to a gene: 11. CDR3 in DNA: TGTGCCAGCGCGATGGACAGGGAAACTGACGAGCAGTACTTC. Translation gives CASAMDRETDEQYF.

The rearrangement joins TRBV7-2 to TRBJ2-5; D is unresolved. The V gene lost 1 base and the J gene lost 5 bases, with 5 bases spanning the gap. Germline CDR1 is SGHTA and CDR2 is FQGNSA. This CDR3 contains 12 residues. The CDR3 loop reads CASSLVHETQYF. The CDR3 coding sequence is TGTGCCAGCAGCTTAGTCCACGAGACCCAGTACTTC.

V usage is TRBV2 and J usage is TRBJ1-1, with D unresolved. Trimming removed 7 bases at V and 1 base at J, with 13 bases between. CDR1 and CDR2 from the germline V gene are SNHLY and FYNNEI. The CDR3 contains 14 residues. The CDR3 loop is CASTGEGRNTEAFF. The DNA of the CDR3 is TGTGCCAGCACTGGGGAAGGCAGGAACACTGAAGCTTTCTTT. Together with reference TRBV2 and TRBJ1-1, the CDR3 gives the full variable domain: EPEVTQTPSHQVTQMGQEVILRCVPISNHLYFYWYRQILGQKVEFLVSFYNNEISEKSEIFDDQFSVERPDGSNFTLKIRSTKLEDSAMYFCASTGEGRNTEAFFGQGTRLTVV.

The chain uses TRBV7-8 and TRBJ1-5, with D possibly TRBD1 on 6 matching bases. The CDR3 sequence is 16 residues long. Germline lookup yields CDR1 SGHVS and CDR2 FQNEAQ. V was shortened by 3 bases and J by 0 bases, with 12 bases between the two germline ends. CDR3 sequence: CASSLGGPNSNQPQHF. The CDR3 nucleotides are TGTGCCAGCAGCTTGGGGGGGCCTAATAGCAATCAGCCCCAGCATTTT.

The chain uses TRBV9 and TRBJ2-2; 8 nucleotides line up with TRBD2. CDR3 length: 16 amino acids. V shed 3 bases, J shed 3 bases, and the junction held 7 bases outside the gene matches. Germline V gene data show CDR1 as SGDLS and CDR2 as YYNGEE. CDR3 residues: CASSASAGGDTGELFF. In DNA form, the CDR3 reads TGTGCCAGCAGCGCCTCTGCGGGGGGTGACACCGGGGAGCTGTTTTTT. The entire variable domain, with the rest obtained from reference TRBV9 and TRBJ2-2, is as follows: DSGVTQTPKHLITATGQRVTLRCSPRSGDLSVYWYQQSLDQGLQFLIQYYNGEERAKGNILERFSAQQFPDLHSELNLSSLELGDSALYFCASSASAGGDTGELFFGEGSRLTVL.

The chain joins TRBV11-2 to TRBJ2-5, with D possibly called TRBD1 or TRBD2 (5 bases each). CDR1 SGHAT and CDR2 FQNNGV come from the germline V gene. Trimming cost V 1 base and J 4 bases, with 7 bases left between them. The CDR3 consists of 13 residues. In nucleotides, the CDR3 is TGTGCCAGCAGCTTAGGGGACGGAGAGACCCAGTACTTC. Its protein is CASSLGDGETQYF.

The CDR3: CASTHSGVLGGYTF. The CDR3 bases are TGTGCCAGCACCCACTCGGGGGTTTTGGGAGGCTACACCTTC. The gene calls are TRBV7-2 and TRBJ1-2; perhaps TRBD1 as D (5 bases). The germline V and J ends were trimmed by 7 bases and 8 bases, with 20 bases remaining between them. In germline, CDR1 is SGHTA, CDR2 FQGNSA. The CDR3 length is 14 residues.

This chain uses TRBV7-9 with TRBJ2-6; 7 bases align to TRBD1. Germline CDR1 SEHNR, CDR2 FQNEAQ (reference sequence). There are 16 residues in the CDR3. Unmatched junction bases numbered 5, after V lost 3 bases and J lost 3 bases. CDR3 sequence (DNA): TGTGCCAGCAGCTTGCTCACAGGGGTTGGGGCCAACGTCCTGACTTTC. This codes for CASSLLTGVGANVLTF.

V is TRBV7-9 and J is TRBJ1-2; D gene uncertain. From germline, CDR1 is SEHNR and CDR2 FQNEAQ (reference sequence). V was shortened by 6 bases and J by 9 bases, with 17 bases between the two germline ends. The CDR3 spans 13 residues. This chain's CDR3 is CASSDQEERSYTF. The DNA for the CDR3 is TGTGCCAGCAGTGATCAGGAGGAGAGAAGCTACACCTTC.

For the CDR3, the DNA is TGTGCCAGCAGCTTGGTTATGGCAGATACGCAGTATTTT. The encoded protein is CASSLVMADTQYF. The chain joins TRBV5-6 to TRBJ2-3; D call uncertain. Deletions cut 0 bases from V and 4 bases from J, with 6 bases between. The CDR3 runs 13 residues. Germline CDR1 is SGHDT and CDR2 is YYEEEE.

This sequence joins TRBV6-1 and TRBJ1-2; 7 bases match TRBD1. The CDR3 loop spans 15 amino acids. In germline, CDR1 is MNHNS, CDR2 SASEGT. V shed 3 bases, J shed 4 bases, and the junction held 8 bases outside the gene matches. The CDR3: CASSDGQVGGYGYTF. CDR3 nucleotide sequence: TGTGCCAGCAGTGACGGACAGGTCGGGGGCTATGGCTACACCTTC.

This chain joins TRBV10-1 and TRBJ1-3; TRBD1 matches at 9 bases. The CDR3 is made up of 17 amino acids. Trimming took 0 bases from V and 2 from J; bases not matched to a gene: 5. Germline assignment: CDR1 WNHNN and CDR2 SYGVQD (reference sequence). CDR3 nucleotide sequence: TGCGCCAGCAGTGAGTCGTCGGGGGACAGGGCTGGAAACACCATATATTTT. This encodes CASSESSGDRAGNTIYF.

Written as DNA, the CDR3 is TGTGCCAGCAGACGAAGCGGGAGGGAAGGGGAGCTGTTTTTT. It is translated as CASRRSGREGELFF. The rearrangement links TRBV28 to TRBJ2-2; 10 bases fit TRBD2. Germline assignment: CDR1 MDHEN and CDR2 SYDVKM. CDR3 length: 14 amino acids. V was clipped by 6 bases and J by 8 bases; unmatched bases: 6.

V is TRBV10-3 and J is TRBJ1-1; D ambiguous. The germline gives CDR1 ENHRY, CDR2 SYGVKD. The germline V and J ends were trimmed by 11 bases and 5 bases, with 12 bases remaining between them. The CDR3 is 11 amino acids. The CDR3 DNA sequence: TGTGCCTGTTCGGGAACGACTGAAGCTTTCTTT. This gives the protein CACSGTTEAFF.

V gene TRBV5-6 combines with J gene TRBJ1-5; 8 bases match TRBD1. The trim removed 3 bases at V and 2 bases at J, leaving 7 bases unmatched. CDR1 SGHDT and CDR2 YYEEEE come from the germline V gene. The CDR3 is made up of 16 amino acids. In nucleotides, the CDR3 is TGTGCCAGCAGCTCGACAGGGGATAAGGGCAATCAGCCCCAGCATTTT. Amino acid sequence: CASSSTGDKGNQPQHF.

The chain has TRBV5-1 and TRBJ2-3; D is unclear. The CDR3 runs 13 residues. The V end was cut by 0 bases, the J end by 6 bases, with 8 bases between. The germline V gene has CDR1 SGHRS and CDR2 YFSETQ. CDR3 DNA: TGCGCCAGCAGCTTGGTGTCGTGGGATACGCAGTATTTT. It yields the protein CASSLVSWDTQYF.

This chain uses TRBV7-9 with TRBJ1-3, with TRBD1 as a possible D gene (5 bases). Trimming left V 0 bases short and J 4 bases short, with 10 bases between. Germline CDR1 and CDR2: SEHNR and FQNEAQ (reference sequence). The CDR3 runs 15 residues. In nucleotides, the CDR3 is TGTGCCAGCAGCTTAGCGCCTGACAGCGGAAACACCATATATTTT. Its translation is CASSLAPDSGNTIYF. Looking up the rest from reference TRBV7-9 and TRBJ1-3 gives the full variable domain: DTGVSQNPRHKITKRGQNVTFRCDPISEHNRLYWYRQTLGQGPEFLTYFQNEAQLEKSRLLSDRFSAERPKGSFSTLEIQRTEQGDSAMYLCASSLAPDSGNTIYFGEGSWLTVV.

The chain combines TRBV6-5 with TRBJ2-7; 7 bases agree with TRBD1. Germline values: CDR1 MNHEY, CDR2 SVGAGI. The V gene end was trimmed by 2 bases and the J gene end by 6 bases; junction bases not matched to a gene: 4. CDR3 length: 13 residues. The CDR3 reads CASSYTTGVEQYF. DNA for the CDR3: TGTGCCAGCAGTTACACCACAGGGGTCGAGCAGTACTTC.

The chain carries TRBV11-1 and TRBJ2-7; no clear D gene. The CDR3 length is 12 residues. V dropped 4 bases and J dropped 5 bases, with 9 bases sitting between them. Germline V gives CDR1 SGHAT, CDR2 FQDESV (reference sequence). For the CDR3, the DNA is TGTGCCAGCAGCTCGACTGGGGACGAGCAGTACTTC. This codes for CASSSTGDEQYF.

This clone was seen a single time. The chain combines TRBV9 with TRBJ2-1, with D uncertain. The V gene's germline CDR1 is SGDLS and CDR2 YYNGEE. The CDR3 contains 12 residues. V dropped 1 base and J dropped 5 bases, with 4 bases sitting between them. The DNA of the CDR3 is TGTGCCAGCAGCGTACCCGACAATGAGCAGTTCTTC. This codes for CASSVPDNEQFF.

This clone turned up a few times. This CDR3 reads CASSLRDGNTIYF. In nucleotides, the CDR3 is TGTGCCAGTAGTCTCAGGGATGGAAACACCATATATTTT. The chain carries TRBV19 and TRBJ1-3; the D gene is possibly TRBD1 (5 bases). CDR1 LNHDA and CDR2 SQIVND come from the germline V gene (reference sequence). Between the trimmed V and J ends, which lost 5 bases and 3 bases, there was a span of 8 bases. The CDR3 sequence is 13 residues long.

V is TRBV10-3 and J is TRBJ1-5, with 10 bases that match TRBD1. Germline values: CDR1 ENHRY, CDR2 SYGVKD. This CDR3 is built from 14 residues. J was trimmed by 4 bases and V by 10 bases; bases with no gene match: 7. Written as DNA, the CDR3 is TGTGCCAGTGAGGGGACAGGGGTGAATCAGCCCCAGCATTTT. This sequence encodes CASEGTGVNQPQHF.

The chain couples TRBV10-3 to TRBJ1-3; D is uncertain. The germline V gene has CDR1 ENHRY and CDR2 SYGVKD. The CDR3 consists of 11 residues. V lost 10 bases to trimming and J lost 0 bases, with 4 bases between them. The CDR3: CATFSGNTIYF. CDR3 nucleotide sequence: TGTGCCACCTTCTCTGGAAACACCATATATTTT.

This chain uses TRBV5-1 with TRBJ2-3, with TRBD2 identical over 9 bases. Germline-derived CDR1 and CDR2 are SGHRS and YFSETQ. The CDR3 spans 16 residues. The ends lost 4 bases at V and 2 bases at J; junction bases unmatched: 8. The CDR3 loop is CASSVAGALSTDTQYF. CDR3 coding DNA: TGCGCCAGCAGCGTAGCGGGGGCCCTTTCCACAGATACGCAGTATTTT.

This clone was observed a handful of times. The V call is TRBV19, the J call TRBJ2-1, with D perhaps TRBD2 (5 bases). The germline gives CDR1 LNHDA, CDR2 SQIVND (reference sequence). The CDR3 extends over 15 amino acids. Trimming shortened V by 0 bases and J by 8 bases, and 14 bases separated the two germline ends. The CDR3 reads CASSIDRTLGDEQFF. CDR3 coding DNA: TGTGCCAGTAGTATAGATAGGACTCTCGGGGATGAGCAGTTCTTC.